This T cell receptor beta chain appears in the sequencing data of a study of cytomegalovirus exposure and HLA in healthy donors (dated by TCRdb to the late 2010s). General notes on the study: An earlier analysis of several hundred of the donors reported 276 Gb of sequence data and about 120 million unique TCR beta sequences obtained from about 200 million T cells. To predict cytomegalovirus infection status, the study brought together high-throughput TCR immunosequencing, statistical association of individual TCRs with disease status, and machine learning. Because of strong linkage in the cohort, five DR-DQ haplotypes were treated as single units for association and clustering. Among the roughly 400 genotyped donors, around 81% belonged to the genetic ancestry cluster associated with self-reported Caucasian donors. To decide whether each TCR beta V gene segment behaved as functional or pseudogenic, an earlier analysis of over 500 of the donors relied on high-throughput TCR beta sequencing. A later analysis re-analyzed previously published TCR beta repertoires from roughly 690 donors and added high-resolution HLA genotyping to study TCR occurrence patterns. Every discovery cohort repertoire had been produced on one sequencing platform. In the later analysis, no new phenotypic data were used to find candidate immune exposures; instead, reliance was placed on TCR beta sequences and their occurrence across donors. Among around 400 genotyped donors of the cohort, an average of approximately 240,000 unique TCR beta nucleotide sequences was sequenced per donor, of which 15% to 20% were non-productive. Alongside the repertoire data, information on donor age, sex, ethnicity and CMV serostatus was compiled. The number of typed donors differed by locus: about 620-640 for A, B, C, DRB1 and DQB1; approximately 520 for DQA1; 606 for DPA1; and about 470 for DPB1. HLA typing covered class I and class II loci at four-digit resolution. Roughly 310 gigabases of sequencing data and 80 million or so unique TCR sequences were included in an early release covering about 620 HLA-typed donors. The study was designed to test whether signatures of past pathogen exposure could be identified by cataloging public T cell receptors. Genome-wide SNP genotypes for about 60% of the roughly 670 donors were used in a later genetic analysis, which treated that subset as a discovery cohort. A separate validation cohort of 90 to 150 different subjects was used in addition to the 666-subject first cohort. The T cell repertoires of roughly 660 subjects were profiled by immunosequencing and related to cytomegalovirus serostatus.

The cohort was made up of approximately 670 healthy bone marrow donors. At the time of sampling, every cohort member was nominally healthy, though immune exposures that went unrecorded were likely present. The donor was CMV seropositive and was included in the group of 250 to 300 seropositive cohort members. A peripheral blood sample was provided by each donor, and peripheral blood mononuclear cells were used for TCR beta sequencing. Genomic DNA was extracted from the blood cell samples with the Qiagen DNeasy Blood Extraction Kit. The receptor library was made with the immunoSEQ multiplex PCR assay. A mixture of 60 forward primers for TCR Vbeta segments and 13 reverse primers for TCR Jbeta segments was used in the multiplex PCR. Amplification of the CDR3 region of rearranged TCR beta genes was performed with a multiplex PCR assay on genomic DNA. The amplified TCR beta libraries were sequenced on the Illumina HiSeq System as 87-base-pair reads. In the source study's methods: Across the 600 to 700 repertoires, a later analysis counted 60 million to 90 million unique TCR beta chains, roughly 11 million of which were shared by at least two donors. Raw reads were error-corrected and collapsed into unique sequences with a nearest-neighbor algorithm that merged closely related sequences to remove PCR and sequencing errors. To assign V, D and J gene segments, CDR3 sequences were aligned to IMGT reference sequences. For a sequence to be retained, a match of at least six nucleotides to both a V gene segment and a J gene segment was required. Rearrangements were called productive when the CDR3 lacked stop codons and stayed in frame with V and J; all others were non-productive. CDR3 was defined according to IMGT convention as the region running from the second conserved V-encoded cysteine to the conserved J-encoded phenylalanine. Sequences without an unambiguous match to a single V gene segment were excluded from the earlier analysis of about 600 of the donors. An earlier analysis of a few hundred of the donors classified V segments as functional when productive rearrangements were above 56.7% and as segregating when the standard deviation between donors was above 5%. A statistical classification framework was built to diagnose cytomegalovirus status from the catalog of TCR beta chain sequences. V and J gene assignment, in a later analysis, came from comparing TCR nucleotide sequences with IMGT/GENE-DB human TR gene sequences. Using the TCRdist pipeline, a later analysis assigned CDR3 sequences along with most-parsimonious VDJ recombination scenarios. A later analysis defined each TCR beta chain by its CDR3 amino acid sequence plus V-gene family, and excluded reads lacking a unique V-gene family. A later analysis removed over 500 highly shared, low-generation-probability nucleotide sequences to deal with suspected cross-contamination and a sequencing artifact. For each public chain, a later analysis derived a clonal expansion index from normalized ranks of inferred template counts within each repertoire. In a later analysis, generation probabilities were computed with a VDJ recombination model fitted to out-of-frame rearrangements, and the resulting probabilities were checked against IGoR. A later analysis scored TCR-TCR, TCR-HLA and TCR-CMV co-occurrence with hypergeometric tests, applying a repertoire-size bias correction to TCR pairs. In a later analysis, false discovery rates were estimated by permuting HLA or CMV assignments 20 times. In a later analysis, co-occurring TCRs were grouped with DBSCAN, and TCRdist sequence similarity was added when clustering was performed within HLA-allele-positive subsets. Repertoires with fewer than 30,000 or more than 120,000 public chains were left out of co-occurrence clustering, as were four to six repertoires with anomalous nucleotide sharing. Drawn from immuneACCESS, this table holds only the in-frame rearrangements with V and J called that TCRdb kept. Clones are partly lost; checked studies trace under half to an unresolved V gene and leave the rest unexplained. The DNA was the basis for D and trimming; V, J and clone size are from that table. The sample includes under 110,000 clones, with around three quarters observed a single time. About 6.1% of the sample is in the top ten clones.

As regards this clone: Its antigen is still unknown. Per-nucleotide qualities are absent, and no much larger clonotype sits a single base away.

Study-wide conclusions, independent of this receptor: HLA typing was unavailable for some donors at each locus, so association tests used only the typed subset. An earlier analysis of 450 to 750 of the donors showed that most TCR beta V segments appeared in productive rearrangements either about 90% or about 30% of the time, which broadly matched IMGT annotations. The study gave a list of 150 to 200 TCR beta chains associated with cytomegalovirus. When HLA alleles, especially DR and DQ, strongly co-occurred, TCR associations were difficult to assign to individual alleles. A later analysis found that HLA-associated TCR beta chains were more clonally expanded and had lower generation probabilities than equally common non-associated chains. Several of the top co-occurrence clusters appeared to be linked to parvovirus B19, influenza, CMV and Epstein-Barr virus, according to a later analysis. Presence/absence analyses assumed roughly uniform sequencing depth across donors, an assumption that may not hold. A further reported finding was that TCR beta sequences accurately predicted the HLA-A and HLA-B alleles for most subjects in the first cohort. Only TCR beta chains were sequenced in this cohort, and the absence of alpha or paired-chain data limited detectable features. V-gene and J-gene trimming of TCR beta chains was associated with a missense DCLRE1C variant in a later genetic analysis, and the association was replicated in an independent cohort. In both the original and validation cohorts, the classifier was reported to diagnose cytomegalovirus status with high specificity and sensitivity. About 17 rarely observed V segments, including chromosome 9 orphons, were excluded from the earlier analysis of about 610 of the donors because counts were too low. In a later analysis, around 17,000 TCR beta sequences were associated with specific HLA alleles at a false discovery rate of 0.05. Compared with the approximately 710-donor mean, donors in an Asian-associated ancestry cluster had fewer N-insertions in productive TCRs, according to a later genetic analysis. It was suggested by the authors that the approach could potentially be generalized to other disease states and immunological phenotypes. A later analysis found that TCR association rates varied across HLA loci, with DRB1 alleles showing the most associated TCRs and HLA-C alleles the fewest. CMV serostatus was the only immune exposure information available for the cohort. A later analysis found that most CMV-associated TCR beta chains appeared HLA-restricted, with HLA associations seemingly driven largely by CMV exposure. In vitro tests confirmed that three of the cytomegalovirus-associated TCR beta chains recognize cytomegalovirus antigens. While some public TCRs were present in many individuals, most TCR sequences turned up only very rarely across donors. A cluster of highly shared sequence variants was judged likely to be a technical artifact of the sequencing pipeline. Correlated functional status among segregating V segments might reflect linkage disequilibrium, but an unknown experimental factor could not be ruled out. The 87-base-pair reads could not distinguish some IMGT-functional V segments, including TRBV6-2 and TRBV6-3, so those segments were excluded.

V was cut back by 3 bases and J by 1 base, leaving a gap of 13 bases between them. The germline V gene (reference sequence) sets CDR1 to LNHDA and CDR2 to SQIVND. The CDR3 runs 17 residues from the cysteine to the phenylalanine. Only CDR3 DNA remains: 51 bases, in frame from the first base. In this chain, TRBV19 is recombined with TRBJ1-6, with the D gene call left open. The receptor was derived from a woman between 45 and 65 years old in good health and CMV-seropositive. Sample: PBMCs. The nucleotides are TGTGCCAGTAGTATTAAAGGGAGGAGTTCCTATAATTCACCCCTCCACTTT. Translated, this is CASSIKGRSSYNSPLHF.